This T cell receptor (beta chain) was observed in a study of regulatory T cells in long-lasting Graves disease. V was clipped by 4 bases and J by 0 bases, with 13 bases between them. CDR1 is MDHEN, CDR2 SYDVKM, per germline. This CDR3 contains 16 residues. This clonotype was seen many times. Investigators prepared the TCR beta libraries by applying iRepertoire HTBI primers and Arm-PCR of CDR3 regions. TCRdb independently ran MiXCR on the multiplex PCR reads; one entry per CDR3 protein. Here the sample spans about 470,000 distinct CDR3 sequences, around 20% being singletons. Noted time point: persistent/refractory GD, antithyroid drugs over 5 years with positive TRAb. PBMC RNA was the source of the TCR library.

This TCR derives from a female donor with Graves disease. Specimen: peripheral blood mononuclear cells (PBMCs), collected when the disease was refractory, from a patient treated with antithyroid drugs. V usage is TRBV28 and J usage is TRBJ2-4, with D perhaps TRBD2 (6 bases). The CDR3 DNA follows: TGTGCCAGCAGTTCCGCCGGGGGACTAGCCAAAAACATTCAGTACTTC. Translated, it gives CASSSAGGLAKNIQYF.